The rows below give T cell receptor beta chains drawn from one sample of a study of early T cells in non-severe SARS-CoV-2 infection. TCRdb re-analysed the 5' RACE reads in MiXCR, keeping a single row per CDR3 protein. The sample lists about 26,000 distinct CDR3 sequences, 4.5% to 6% occurring once. Sequencing used whole blood. Source of these receptors: an adult who was a healthcare worker with PCR-confirmed SARS-CoV-2 infection or an uninfected control (not recorded which). CDR3s include the opening cysteine and the closing phenylalanine or tryptophan. Each record gives: clone size, V gene, D gene, J gene, CDR3 protein, CDR3 DNA. The D gene is left open where the match is weak. Not every row has a clone size; where given, it reads once, few, many or a size class.

many	TRBV11-3	.	TRBJ2-1	CASSLGLTGNEQFF	TGTGCCAGCAGCTTAGGCCTAACGGGCAATGAGCAGTTCTTC
.	TRBV7-6	TRBD2	TRBJ2-1	CASSLGRGALKNEQFF	TGTGCCAGCAGCTTAGGGCGGGGGGCCTTAAAGAATGAGCAGTTCTTC
many	TRBV4-3	TRBD2	TRBJ2-1	CASSPYGSGGLSNEQFF	TGCGCCAGCAGCCCCTACGGAAGCGGGGGATTATCCAATGAGCAGTTCTTC
many	TRBV30	TRBD1	TRBJ1-1	CAWSVGGPEAFF	TGTGCCTGGAGTGTAGGGGGCCCTGAAGCTTTCTTT
few	TRBV5-6	.	TRBJ2-4	CASSSPWELAKNIQYF	TGTGCCAGCAGCTCGCCTTGGGAACTAGCCAAAAACATTCAGTACTTC
few	TRBV29-1	.	TRBJ1-2	CSVDRQDYGYTF	TGCAGCGTAGATCGACAGGACTATGGCTACACCTTC
many	TRBV5-1	.	TRBJ1-6	CASSLSYNSPLHF	TGCGCCAGCAGCTTGTCCTATAATTCACCCCTCCATTTT
many	TRBV27	TRBD1	TRBJ1-5	CASSADRAGVSNQPQHF	TGTGCCAGCAGTGCGGACAGGGCGGGGGTGAGCAATCAGCCCCAGCATTTT
.	TRBV28	TRBD1	TRBJ2-3	CASETGTGGGYTQYF	TGTGCCAGCGAAACCGGGACAGGGGGCGGATATACGCAGTATTTT
many	TRBV20-1	TRBD1	TRBJ1-1	CSARDMGQGEAFF	TGCAGTGCTAGAGATATGGGACAGGGAGAAGCTTTCTTT
many	TRBV20-1	TRBD1	TRBJ1-5	CSARDHRGNQPQHF	TGCAGTGCTAGAGATCACAGGGGGAATCAGCCCCAGCATTTT
many	TRBV5-5	.	TRBJ2-2	CASSVPGKSHGELFF	TGTGCCAGCAGCGTACCCGGGAAAAGTCACGGGGAGCTGTTTTTT
medium-sized	TRBV10-2	.	TRBJ1-1	CASSRSPGMNTEAFF	TGCGCCAGCTCAAGAAGCCCGGGCATGAACACTGAAGCTTTCTTT